The clone carrying this T cell receptor beta chain is a singleton in its sample. The record originates from a study of cytomegalovirus exposure and HLA in healthy donors. Germline V gene data show CDR1 as MNHEY and CDR2 as SVGAGI. V shed 0 bases and J shed 7 bases, with 10 bases lying between them. The CDR3 runs 15 residues. It was with 60 Vbeta and 13 Jbeta primers that the PCR ran. Assay: immunoSEQ multiplex PCR; the TCRdb copy retains only in-frame clones and omits some. The repertoire has 70,000 to 90,000 clones, 65% to 80% of them found once; the top ten carry roughly 4.2%. The source is a man in his fifties or sixties in good health and CMV-seronegative. This chain uses TRBV6-5 with TRBJ1-6, with TRBD1 as a possible D gene (5 bases). Specimen: PBMCs. The CDR3 DNA reads TGTGCCAGCAGTTACTCGGGGCAGCTAAATTCACCCCTCCACTTT. Protein sequence: CASSYSGQLNSPLHF.